A single sample gave rise to the 17 T cell receptor beta chains below, sequenced in a study of human T cells and chemical hapten exposure. TCRdb analysed the RACE reads with MiXCR anew, one entry per CDR3 protein. The sample lists roughly 100,000 distinct CDR3 sequences; under 14% were seen once. Time point described: pre-sensitization, week 0. Treatment given: therapeutic diphenylcyclopropenone sensitization with weekly scalp DPC. Material: whole blood, obtained in connection with sensitization to the hapten diphenylcyclopropenone (DPC). The receptors come from a woman in her fifties or sixties with alopecia areata. Some clones in this sample may be carry-over from other donors' samples.

Concerning this clonotype: One end of the junction fails to match germline, which may point to a read error. This chain joins TRBV5-1 and TRBJ2-2; D may be TRBD1 (6 bases). The germline V gene has CDR1 SGHRS and CDR2 YFSETQ. The CDR3 extends over 12 amino acids. The CDR3 DNA is TGCGCCAGCAGCTTGTCGGCAGGGGACCTGTTTTTT. Its translation: CASSLSAGDLFF.

This chain joins TRBV18 and TRBJ1-1, with TRBD1 as a possible D gene (5 bases). Germline loops: CDR1 KGHSH, CDR2 LQKENI. This CDR3 has 13 amino acids. The ends were cut back, 3 bases at V and 3 bases at J, with 8 bases in the middle. CDR3 amino acids: CASSPRADTEAFF. Written as DNA, the CDR3 is TGTGCCAGCTCACCCAGGGCAGACACTGAAGCTTTCTTT.

This clonotype was seen at least ten times. J is TRBJ1-1 and V is TRBV29-1, with D possibly being TRBD1 (6 bases). The ends were cut back, 6 bases at V and 3 bases at J, with 11 bases in the middle. Per the germline V gene, CDR1 is SQVTM and CDR2 is ANQGSEA. This CDR3 is 12 amino acids long. CDR3 sequence reads: CSVYTGYTEAFF. For the CDR3, the DNA is TGCAGCGTCTATACAGGGTACACTGAAGCTTTCTTT.

This clonotype showed up just a few times. The V gene is TRBV9, the J gene TRBJ1-4, with 7 positions matching TRBD1. The CDR3 has 15 residues. In germline, CDR1 is SGDLS, CDR2 YYNGEE. V lost 4 bases, J lost 4 bases, and 7 bases stayed unmatched. CDR3 bases: TGTGCCAGCAGCACCCCTCAGGGGGGTAATGAAAAACTGTTTTTT. Translating gives CASSTPQGGNEKLFF.

This clonotype was observed a few times. CDR3: CASTPMGRNEQFF. The CDR3 DNA is TGTGCCAGCACTCCCATGGGCCGAAATGAGCAGTTCTTC. V and J are TRBV9 and TRBJ2-1; D remains unclear. V was shortened by 6 bases and J by 7 bases, with 14 bases between the two germline ends. Germline V gives CDR1 SGDLS, CDR2 YYNGEE. CDR3 length equals 13 residues. The full variable domain, with the rest looked up from reference TRBV9 and TRBJ2-1, is DSGVTQTPKHLITATGQRVTLRCSPRSGDLSVYWYQQSLDQGLQFLIQYYNGEERAKGNILERFSAQQFPDLHSELNLSSLELGDSALYFCASTPMGRNEQFFGPGTRLTVL.

This clonotype was counted a few times. The rearrangement joins TRBV10-1 to TRBJ2-5, with D perhaps TRBD1 (6 bases). Germline CDR1 is WNHNN and CDR2 is SYGVQD (reference sequence). The CDR3 extends over 13 amino acids. The ends were cut back, 3 bases at V and 2 bases at J, with 7 bases in the middle. CDR3 bases: TGCGCCAGCAGTGAAGGACAGCAAGAGACCCAGTACTTC. Translation gives CASSEGQQETQYF.

This clonotype was observed at least ten times. The genes are TRBV7-9 and TRBJ1-1; D call uncertain. Germline V CDR1 and CDR2: SEHNR, FQNEAQ (reference sequence). V gave up 5 bases and J gave up 4 bases, with 17 bases separating them. The CDR3 is 15 amino acids. The CDR3 here is CASSPGSGLGTEAFF. Here the CDR3 DNA reads TGTGCCAGCAGCCCGGGGAGTGGCTTGGGCACTGAAGCTTTCTTT.

The J gene is TRBJ2-2, the V gene TRBV20-1; perhaps TRBD1 as D (6 bases). Trimming removed 5 bases at V and 0 bases at J, with 13 bases between. The germline V gene encodes CDR1 DFQATT and CDR2 SNEGSKA (reference sequence). This CDR3 has 15 amino acids. In nucleotides, the CDR3 is TGCAGTGCTCCTAAACAGGGTTCGAACACCGGGGAGCTGTTTTTT. Translating it yields CSAPKQGSNTGELFF.

CDR3 sequence reads: CASRLPGLRHNCNSPLHF. Here the CDR3 DNA reads TGTGCAAGTCGCTTACCGGGCCTGCGACACAACTGTAATTCACCCCTCCACTTT. The rearrangement links TRBV12-2 to TRBJ1-6; the D call in the table, TRBD1, was not verified against the DNA. TRBV12-2 corresponds to a pseudogene. This CDR3 region has 18 residues.

With regard to this clonotype: Given a much more abundant clone one base away, this may be a read error. In DNA, the CDR3 is TGTGCCAGCAGCTTAACGTTACGACTAGCCTCGAGGAATGAGCAGTTCTTC. Translating gives CASSLTLRLASRNEQFF. V and J are TRBV7-3 and TRBJ2-1; 7 bases align to TRBD2. Unmatched junction bases numbered 12, after V lost 0 bases and J lost 7 bases. CDR1 and CDR2 (germline): SGHTA, FQGTGA. The length of the CDR3 is 17 residues.

The chain carries TRBV9 and TRBJ2-7; 8 positions match TRBD1. The V gene end was trimmed by 3 bases and the J gene end by 3 bases; junction bases not matched to a gene: 5. Germline V gene lookup returns CDR1 SGDLS and CDR2 YYNGEE. There are 14 residues in the CDR3. The CDR3 DNA reads as TGTGCCAGCAGCGAGGGGACAGGCGACTACGAGCAGTACTTC. It encodes CASSEGTGDYEQYF.

The sample holds many counts of this clonotype. The chain recombines TRBV20-1 with TRBJ1-5; D gene unclear. This CDR3 is 12 amino acids long. CDR1 is DFQATT, CDR2 SNEGSKA, per germline (reference sequence). Trimming removed 0 bases from V and 11 bases from J, with 11 bases in between. The CDR3 is CSARDDGRAQHF. The CDR3 DNA follows: TGCAGTGCTAGAGATGATGGTCGGGCCCAGCATTTT.

Ten or more counts support this clonotype. The V and J genes are TRBV11-2 and TRBJ1-2; possibly TRBD1 for D (5 bases). The germline CDR1 and CDR2 sequences are SGHAT and FQNNGV. CDR3 size: 16 residues. V lost 4 bases and J lost 2, with 17 bases in between. The CDR3 is CASSSTIGRENYGYTF. In DNA, the CDR3 is TGTGCCAGCAGCTCGACGATTGGCAGGGAAAACTATGGCTACACCTTC.

The V call is TRBV25-1, the J call TRBJ2-5; maybe TRBD2 (5 bases). Germline assignment: CDR1 MGHDK and CDR2 SYGVNS. The CDR3 length is 13 residues. V was trimmed by 6 bases and J by 1 base, leaving 9 bases between them. CDR3 sequence (DNA): TGTGCCAGCAGGAGGACTGTCCAAGAGACCCAGTACTTC. This encodes CASRRTVQETQYF.

This clonotype was recorded at least ten times. This chain connects TRBV24-1 to TRBJ2-2, with TRBD2 matching 7 bases. Germline loops: CDR1 KGHDR, CDR2 SFDVKD. The CDR3 loop spans 16 amino acids. V lost 2 bases and J lost 3; bases outside the gene matches: 5. This CDR3 reads CATSDSTSADTGELFF. The DNA for the CDR3 is TGTGCCACCAGTGATTCTACTAGCGCAGACACCGGGGAGCTGTTTTTT.

This clonotype was seen repeatedly, ten times or more. This chain links TRBV15 with TRBJ2-6, with D uncertain. The CDR3 contains 17 residues. Germline V CDR1 and CDR2: LNHNV, YYDKDF (reference sequence). Trimming took 0 bases from V and 0 from J, leaving 9 bases between them. DNA for the CDR3: TGTGCCACCAGCAGAGATTCGATCATCTCTGGGGCCAACGTCCTGACTTTC. It encodes CATSRDSIISGANVLTF.

This clonotype came up a few times. The chain recombines TRBV28 with TRBJ1-1; D is undetermined. The V end lost 3 bases, the J end lost 1 base, and 9 bases lay between the germline ends. The CDR3 is 14 residues long. Germline CDR1 reads MDHEN; CDR2 reads SYDVKM. Here the CDR3 DNA reads TGTGCCAGCAGTTTCGAGATGGGGAACACTGAAGCTTTCTTT. It translates to CASSFEMGNTEAFF.